This T cell receptor beta chain was sequenced for a study of beta chain features in type 1 diabetes. Study-wide results and limits: Moderate yet significant TCRB CDR3 shortening was seen in Type 1 diabetes patients in all four CD4+ subsets.

The CDR3 extends over 14 amino acids. Germline CDR1 reads MNHEY; CDR2 reads SVGAGI. V gave up 0 bases and J gave up 7 bases, with 12 bases separating them. The authors reverse transcribed all of the isolated RNA, so sequencing captured expressed TCRB transcripts. Profiled with immunoSEQ multiplex PCR; TCRdb holds only in-frame clones, not every one. The table lists roughly 150,000 clones, roughly 10% of them singletons, with 0.7% in the top ten. On this clone: Antigen specificity is unknown.

The sample comprised central memory CD4+ T cells from blood. This TCR was sampled from a woman between 25 and 40 years old with type 1 diabetes. V usage is TRBV6-5 and J usage is TRBJ2-5; D may be TRBD2 (5 bases). CDR3 nucleotides: TGTGCCAGCAGTTACTCGATAGGGAGCACGACCCAGTACTTC. The encoded protein is CASSYSIGSTTQYF.